Presented here are 9 T cell receptor beta chains from one specimen sequenced in a study of blood T cell repertoires in COVID-19. Measured with immunoSEQ multiplex PCR; TCRdb has only the in-frame clones, and not every one. The sample includes 190,000 or so clones, under 90% of them seen just once. Sequencing used peripheral blood. The origin of the receptors is a man in his forties with acute or convalescent COVID-19.

V usage is TRBV5-1 and J usage is TRBJ1-1; 11 bases map to TRBD1. The CDR3 is 17 residues long. Germline V lookup: CDR1 SGHRS, CDR2 YFSETQ. Losses at the gene ends were 4 bases for V and 4 bases for J; bases not matched to a gene: 12. Here the CDR3 reads CASSQGQGATRGTEAFF. As DNA, the CDR3 is TGCGCCAGCAGCCAAGGACAGGGGGCGACCCGGGGCACTGAAGCTTTCTTT.

J is TRBJ1-1 and V is TRBV10-3; D might be TRBD1 (6 bases). The V end lost 2 bases, the J end lost 0 bases, and 13 bases lay between the germline ends. Germline V lookup: CDR1 ENHRY, CDR2 SYGVKD. The CDR3 has 16 residues. CDR3 coding DNA: TGTGCCATCAGTGAGAACAGGGCTGCTATGAACACTGAAGCTTTCTTT. Translating it yields CAISENRAAMNTEAFF.

The chain recombines TRBV29-1 with TRBJ1-2; D may be TRBD1 (6 bases). The length of the CDR3 is 14 residues. The germline V gene encodes CDR1 SQVTM and CDR2 ANQGSEA. The V end was cut by 3 bases, the J end by 6 bases, with 17 bases between. The CDR3 region is CSVDLGARFHGYTF. In nucleotides, the CDR3 is TGCAGCGTTGATCTGGGGGCGCGATTCCATGGCTACACCTTC.

The chain has TRBV5-1 and TRBJ1-6; D possibly corresponds to TRBD1 (5 bases). The CDR3 has 13 residues. The V end lost 0 bases, the J end lost 10 bases, and 8 bases lay between the germline ends. Germline CDR1 SGHRS, CDR2 YFSETQ. CDR3 DNA: TGCGCCAGCAGCTTGGGGACACCCTCACCCCTCCACTTT. Protein product: CASSLGTPSPLHF.

DNA for the CDR3: TGCGCCAGCAGCTTGGGGGACAGTGGGGTTTCCAGAGAGACCCAGTACTTC. This encodes CASSLGDSGVSRETQYF. V gene TRBV5-1 combines with J gene TRBJ2-5, with 7 bases matching TRBD1. The CDR3 length is 17 residues. V shed 0 bases, J shed 4 bases, and the junction held 12 bases outside the gene matches. Germline assignment: CDR1 SGHRS and CDR2 YFSETQ.

This chain uses TRBV2 with TRBJ2-3; a weak D match, TRBD1 (5 bases). CDR3 size: 13 residues. The germline V and J ends were trimmed by 1 base and 5 bases, with 7 bases remaining between them. CDR1 SNHLY and CDR2 FYNNEI come from the germline V gene. CDR3 bases: TGTGCCAGCAGTGAAGGGCAGGGAGATACGCAGTATTTT. Protein product: CASSEGQGDTQYF.

The chain employs TRBV12-5 and TRBJ2-1; 8 nucleotides match TRBD1. J gave up 1 base and V 7 bases, and 9 bases lay outside the gene matches. This CDR3 is built from 16 residues. The V gene's germline CDR1 is LGHNT and CDR2 FRNRAP. The CDR3 sequence is CASVFGTGESYNEQFF. The CDR3 coding sequence is TGTGCTAGTGTCTTCGGGACAGGCGAATCCTACAATGAGCAGTTCTTC.

J is TRBJ1-1 and V is TRBV29-1; D possibly corresponds to TRBD1 (5 bases). Germline-derived CDR1 and CDR2 are SQVTM and ANQGSEA. The CDR3 sequence is 12 residues long. V was shortened by 3 bases and J by 7 bases, with 12 bases between the two germline ends. CDR3 region: CSVERGQGEAFF. In DNA, the CDR3 is TGCAGCGTTGAGCGGGGCCAAGGTGAAGCTTTCTTT.

This chain connects TRBV4-3 to TRBJ1-5; a possible D gene is TRBD1 (6 bases). Between the trimmed V and J ends, which lost 0 bases and 7 bases, there was a span of 19 bases. The CDR3 has 17 residues. Per the germline V gene, CDR1 is LGHNA and CDR2 is YSLEER. The CDR3 spells CASSQDRTDLSGQPQHF. The CDR3 DNA reads as TGCGCCAGCAGCCAAGATAGGACAGACCTCTCCGGACAGCCCCAGCATTTT.